These 30 T cell receptor beta chains came from one sample sequenced in a study of blood T cell repertoires in COVID-19. Clones were sequenced by immunoSEQ multiplex PCR, and TCRdb holds only the in-frame ones, with some missing. The sample includes under 250,000 clones, 70% to 90% of them seen just once. Sequencing used peripheral blood. These receptor sequences come from a man aged 50-60 years who had recovered from COVID-19.

The V and J genes are TRBV4-2 and TRBJ2-3, with TRBD2 matching over 8 bases. This CDR3 contains 16 residues. V trimming: 5 bases; J trimming: 1 base; junction bases outside the gene matches: 8. The germline gives CDR1 LGHNA, CDR2 YNFKEQ. This CDR3 reads CASSSRTSRGTDTQYF. Here the CDR3 DNA reads TGTGCCAGCAGCTCCCGGACTAGCCGGGGCACAGATACGCAGTATTTT.

In this sample, this clone turned up many times. The chain is built from TRBV6-5 and TRBJ1-2; D is possibly TRBD1 (6 bases). Germline V gives CDR1 MNHEY, CDR2 SVGAGI. There are 12 residues in the CDR3. Trimming removed 6 bases at V and 2 bases at J, with 7 bases between. This CDR3 is CASSGTNYGYTF. CDR3 in DNA: TGTGCCAGCAGCGGGACAAACTATGGCTACACCTTC.

Of note for this clone: Other DNA sequences of this sample code for an identical CDR3. The V call is TRBV5-1, the J call TRBJ1-2; 8 bases agree with TRBD1. Germline V gene sequence: CDR1 SGHRS, CDR2 YFSETQ. Trimming took 4 bases from V and 0 from J; bases not matched to a gene: 2. CDR3 size: 14 residues. The CDR3 is CASSLGQANYGYTF. The CDR3, as DNA: TGCGCCAGCAGCCTGGGACAGGCTAACTATGGCTACACCTTC.

This chain connects TRBV11-2 to TRBJ2-7; D might be TRBD2 (5 bases). Trimming removed 5 bases from V and 9 bases from J, with 17 bases in between. Germline values: CDR1 SGHAT, CDR2 FQNNGV. This CDR3 is built from 13 residues. CDR3 in amino acids: CASSDSWVGVQYF. The CDR3 DNA reads TGTGCCAGCAGCGACTCGTGGGTCGGGGTGCAGTACTTC.

V and J are TRBV21-1 and TRBJ2-7; the D call of TRBD2 is as the table states it, not checked on the DNA. TRBV21-1 is a listed pseudogene. This CDR3 spans 11 amino acids. CDR3 sequence (DNA): TGTGCCGGGAAAGAGGGCCTGGAGCAGTACTTC. Amino acid sequence: CAGKEGLEQYF.

V usage is TRBV18 and J usage is TRBJ1-2; tentatively, D is TRBD1 (6 bases). V was shortened by 2 bases and J by 2 bases, with 12 bases between the two germline ends. The germline V gene encodes CDR1 KGHSH and CDR2 LQKENI. This CDR3 region has 15 residues. CDR3 protein: CASSPRDTRNYGYTF. The CDR3 DNA reads as TGTGCCAGCTCACCAAGGGACACCAGGAACTATGGCTACACCTTC.

The chain uses TRBV5-1 and TRBJ2-7, with D possibly TRBD1 on 6 matching bases. Trimming removed 0 bases at V and 1 base at J, with 11 bases between. The germline gives CDR1 SGHRS, CDR2 YFSETQ. The CDR3 totals 15 residues. The CDR3 DNA follows: TGCGCCAGCAGCTTGGCAACAGGGAGATCCTACGAGCAGTACTTC. Translating gives CASSLATGRSYEQYF.

As regards this clone: A read error may be the cause here, since a much bigger clone is one base away. The chain combines TRBV5-5 with TRBJ2-7; TRBD2 matches 7 bases. Germline lookup yields CDR1 SGHKS and CDR2 YYEKEE (reference sequence). The CDR3 totals 16 residues. Unmatched junction bases numbered 9, after V lost 0 bases and J lost 3 bases. CDR3 nucleotide sequence: TGTGCCAGCAGCTTGGGGGCGGGAGCTGAGTTCTACGAGCAGTACTTC. Amino acid sequence: CASSLGAGAEFYEQYF.

The chain employs TRBV28 and TRBJ2-7, with 9 bases matching TRBD2. V shed 7 bases and J 4 bases; nucleotides not matched to a gene: 2. The germline gives CDR1 MDHEN, CDR2 SYDVKM. This CDR3 is 12 amino acids long. In nucleotides, the CDR3 is TGTGCCAGCACTAGCGGGGTGTACGAGCAGTACTTC. The encoded protein is CASTSGVYEQYF.

The chain couples TRBV6-5 to TRBJ2-7; D is perhaps TRBD2 (6 bases). Looked up from germline, CDR1 is MNHEY and CDR2 is SVGAGI. Between the trimmed V and J ends, which lost 10 bases and 0 bases, there was a span of 13 bases. The CDR3 has 13 residues. CDR3 nucleotide sequence: TGTGCCACCTTTAGCGGAAGCTCCTACGAGCAGTACTTC. Translating gives CATFSGSSYEQYF.

About this clone itself: This sample includes further DNA sequences coding for the same CDR3. V usage is TRBV29-1 and J usage is TRBJ1-5, with 9 bases that match TRBD1. CDR1 and CDR2 (germline): SQVTM, ANQGSEA. V dropped 6 bases and J dropped 5; count of bases not matched to a gene: 2. The CDR3 is 12 amino acids. CDR3: CSVRQGDQPQHF. CDR3 sequence (DNA): TGCAGCGTAAGACAGGGGGATCAGCCCCAGCATTTT. The full variable domain, completed using reference TRBV29-1 and TRBJ1-5, is SAVISQKPSRDICQRGTSLTIQCQVDSQVTMMFWYRQQPGQSLTLIATANQGSEATYESGFVIDKFPISRPNLTFSTLTVSNMSPEDSSIYLCSVRQGDQPQHFGDGTRLSIL.

This clone was observed a handful of times. The chain combines TRBV6-5 with TRBJ2-2; a weak D match, TRBD1 (6 bases). The CDR3 contains 16 residues. V lost 2 bases to trimming and J lost 5 bases, with 15 bases between them. The germline V gene encodes CDR1 MNHEY and CDR2 SVGAGI. CDR3 nucleotide sequence: TGTGCCAGCAGTTACGGGACAAGGGCTCGGACCGGGGAGCTGTTTTTT. Translating gives CASSYGTRARTGELFF.

The V call is TRBV10-3, the J call TRBJ2-1, with D tentatively TRBD1 (5 bases). The CDR3 runs 14 residues. Trimming shortened V by 3 bases and J by 4 bases, and 10 bases separated the two germline ends. CDR1 is ENHRY and CDR2 is SYGVKD in the germline V gene. For the CDR3, the DNA is TGTGCCATCAGTGACCCGGACAATTACAATGAGCAGTTCTTC. This codes for CAISDPDNYNEQFF.

J is TRBJ1-5 and V is TRBV4-1, with D possibly being TRBD1 (5 bases). The CDR3 is 16 amino acids. V was shortened by 0 bases and J by 6 bases, with 15 bases between the two germline ends. The germline CDR1 and CDR2 sequences are MGHRA and YSYEKL. The CDR3 DNA follows: TGCGCCAGCAGCCAAGATGGCGGAGGGGCCGGTCAGCCCCAGCATTTT. It codes for CASSQDGGGAGQPQHF.

This chain links TRBV6-1 with TRBJ2-7, with D maybe TRBD2 (5 bases). Germline CDR1 MNHNS, CDR2 SASEGT. V was clipped by 2 bases and J by 0 bases, with 11 bases between them. The CDR3 length is 15 residues. CDR3 sequence (DNA): TGTGCCAGCAGTGAACAAAGCGGCAGCTCCTACGAGCAGTACTTC. It specifies CASSEQSGSSYEQYF.

The chain recombines TRBV19 with TRBJ1-6; D not resolved. The germline V gene has CDR1 LNHDA and CDR2 SQIVND (reference sequence). Trimming removed 3 bases from V and 5 bases from J, with 11 bases in between. This CDR3 contains 15 residues. The DNA for the CDR3 is TGTGCCAGTAGTATGTCCGGACTGAATAATTCACCCCTCCACTTT. It specifies CASSMSGLNNSPLHF.

The chain uses TRBV5-1 and TRBJ2-3, with 8 bases matching TRBD1. J was trimmed by 7 bases and V by 4 bases; bases with no gene match: 8. Germline-derived CDR1 and CDR2 are SGHRS and YFSETQ. CDR3 length: 14 amino acids. Here the CDR3 reads CASSLGTGTYTQYF. The CDR3 DNA reads TGCGCCAGCAGCCTAGGGACAGGAACTTATACGCAGTATTTT.

This chain uses TRBV24-1 with TRBJ2-3; D is undetermined. The CDR3 runs 15 residues. Trimming cost V 10 bases and J 2 bases, with 18 bases left between them. Germline CDR1 and CDR2: KGHDR and SFDVKD. This CDR3 is CATNSGDPNTDTQYF. The DNA for the CDR3 is TGTGCCACGAATTCCGGAGACCCAAACACAGATACGCAGTATTTT.

This clone was seen just once. V is TRBV28 and J is TRBJ1-4, with 8 bases lining up with TRBD1. This CDR3 is built from 17 residues. From germline, CDR1 is MDHEN and CDR2 SYDVKM. V shed 5 bases and J 4 bases; nucleotides not matched to a gene: 12. CDR3 protein: CASSGRGTGRLNEKLFF. CDR3 DNA: TGTGCCAGCAGTGGCCGAGGGACAGGCAGACTTAATGAAAAACTGTTTTTT.

As concerns this clone: Distinct nucleotide sequences in the sample also encode this CDR3. J is TRBJ1-1 and V is TRBV5-1, with 7 nucleotides matching TRBD1. Germline CDR1 reads SGHRS; CDR2 reads YFSETQ. Trimming took 0 bases from V and 8 from J; bases not matched to a gene: 1. This CDR3 contains 12 residues. The chain's CDR3 is CASSLGQGEAFF. CDR3 in DNA: TGCGCCAGCAGCTTGGGACAGGGAGAAGCTTTCTTT.

V and J are TRBV18 and TRBJ2-7; D remains ambiguous. CDR1 is KGHSH and CDR2 is LQKENI in the germline V gene. V dropped 1 base and J dropped 3 bases, with 7 bases sitting between them. CDR3 size: 13 residues. DNA of the CDR3: TGTGCCAGCTCACCACTGGAGAACTACGAGCAGTACTTC. It is translated as CASSPLENYEQYF.

The chain recombines TRBV2 with TRBJ2-2; D remains ambiguous. CDR3 size: 14 residues. CDR1 is SNHLY, CDR2 FYNNEI, per germline. The V and J ends lost 5 bases and 5 bases respectively, with 12 bases between them. CDR3 in amino acids: CASSSTVSTGELFF. CDR3 coding DNA: TGTGCCAGCAGTTCTACGGTCTCAACCGGGGAGCTGTTTTTT.

This clone was picked up one time. The chain has TRBV5-4 and TRBJ2-3; 14 bases fit TRBD2. The CDR3 contains 15 residues. The germline CDR1 and CDR2 sequences are SGHNT and YYREEE (reference sequence). V shed 0 bases and J 6 bases; nucleotides not matched to a gene: 0. The chain's CDR3 is CASSLGLAGGDTQYF. In nucleotides, the CDR3 is TGTGCCAGCAGCTTGGGACTAGCGGGAGGGGATACGCAGTATTTT.

This clone showed up just a few times. The chain has TRBV15 and TRBJ2-1; D might be TRBD1 (6 bases). Looked up from germline, CDR1 is LNHNV and CDR2 is YYDKDF (reference sequence). The CDR3 contains 15 residues. The V and J ends lost 3 bases and 7 bases respectively, with 16 bases between them. Written as DNA, the CDR3 is TGTGCCACCAGCAGTACCGGGACATACCCTAATGAGCAGTTCTTC. Translated: CATSSTGTYPNEQFF.

This sequence joins TRBV2 and TRBJ2-1; the D is unclear. The germline gives CDR1 SNHLY, CDR2 FYNNEI. The V end lost 5 bases, the J end lost 6 bases, and 11 bases lay between the germline ends. The CDR3 is made up of 13 amino acids. The CDR3 sequence is CASSPRVGNEQFF. The CDR3 DNA reads as TGTGCCAGCAGTCCTAGAGTGGGCAATGAGCAGTTCTTC.

The chain couples TRBV7-2 to TRBJ2-1, with a tentative D call TRBD2 (6 bases). Germline assignment: CDR1 SGHTA and CDR2 FQGNSA. V was cut by 2 bases and J by 8 bases, with 16 bases left in between. This CDR3 spans 15 amino acids. The CDR3 loop reads CASSLWGAGTHEQFF. CDR3 bases: TGTGCCAGCAGCTTATGGGGTGCGGGGACCCATGAGCAGTTCTTC.

V and J are TRBV10-2 and TRBJ1-5; D not certain. V lost 8 bases to trimming and J lost 4 bases, with 12 bases between them. Germline loops: CDR1 WSHSY, CDR2 SAAADI. This CDR3 has 13 residues. Written as DNA, the CDR3 is TGCGCCAGCCGGGAGCACCCTAATCAGCCCCAGCATTTT. Protein sequence: CASREHPNQPQHF.

The V call is TRBV5-4, the J call TRBJ2-1; the match to TRBD1 covers 9 bases. The CDR3 runs to 15 residues. The J segment lost 5 bases and the V segment lost 5 bases, leaving 8 bases of the junction unmatched. Germline values: CDR1 SGHNT, CDR2 YYREEE (reference sequence). The CDR3 loop is CASRPRDRVHNEQFF. The CDR3 bases are TGTGCCAGCAGGCCCCGGGACAGGGTCCACAATGAGCAGTTCTTC.

The J gene is TRBJ2-6, the V gene TRBV3-1 (or the pseudogene TRBV3-2); 9 bases match TRBD2. This CDR3 is built from 18 residues. V lost 7 bases to trimming and J lost 1 base; unmatched junction nucleotides: 11. The germline CDR1 and CDR2 sequences are LGHDT and YNNKEL (reference sequence). The CDR3 protein is CASNPAGSGSSGANVLTF. Here the CDR3 DNA reads TGTGCCAGCAACCCCGCGGGTAGCGGGAGTTCTGGGGCCAACGTCCTGACTTTC.

V usage is TRBV18 and J usage is TRBJ1-4; D not resolved. Trimming took off 1 base at V and 0 bases at J, with 9 bases between the two ends. Germline V gene sequence: CDR1 KGHSH, CDR2 LQKENI. The CDR3 is 16 residues long. CDR3 in DNA: TGTGCCAGCTCACCACTGTCCGGGGCAACTAATGAAAAACTGTTTTTT. Its translation: CASSPLSGATNEKLFF.